The 2 T cell receptor beta chains listed next were all sequenced from one sample in a study of Graves' ophthalmopathy and Graves' hyperthyroidism. RNA transcripts yielded amplified TCR beta CDR3 regions. An opening RT-PCR round employed HTBI primers and preceded a second-round multiplex PCR. TCRdb passed the multiplex PCR reads through MiXCR, listing each CDR3 protein once. The sample lists some 390,000 distinct CDR3 sequences, around 18% occurring once. Specimen: peripheral blood. Receptors originate from a woman aged 18 to 35 with Graves' ophthalmopathy.

In this sample, this clonotype turned up many times. This chain joins TRBV6-2 or TRBV6-3 and TRBJ1-6; no reliable D call. The germline V and J ends were trimmed by 3 bases and 7 bases, with 4 bases remaining between them. The CDR3 contains 12 residues. Germline loops: CDR1 MNHEY, CDR2 SVGEGT. CDR3 in amino acids: CASSYPNSPLHF. CDR3 DNA sequence: TGTGCCAGCAGTTATCCGAATTCACCCCTCCACTTT.

CDR3: CASSPRGTETGELFF. The DNA for the CDR3 is TGTGCCAGCTCACCACGGGGGACGGAGACCGGGGAGCTGTTTTTT. V is TRBV18 and J is TRBJ2-2; TRBD1 or TRBD2 may be the D gene (5 bases each). The CDR3 has 15 amino acids. V was clipped by 1 base and J by 5 bases, with 11 bases between them. Germline-derived CDR1 and CDR2 are KGHSH and LQKENI.